This T cell receptor beta chain was identified in a study of blood T cell repertoires in COVID-19. On the study more broadly: Whether acute or convalescent, the COVID-19 samples came from the United States, Italy and Spain.

This clone was seen more than once but under ten times. The CDR3 consists of 13 residues. Between the trimmed V and J ends, which lost 1 base and 7 bases, there was a span of 11 bases. Germline loops: CDR1 SEHNR, CDR2 FQNEAQ (reference sequence). Method: immunoSEQ multiplex PCR; TCRdb's copy keeps in-frame clones and lacks some. Of under 40,000 clones in the sample, 80% were seen once. The receptor was derived from a woman aged 65 to 85 with acute or convalescent COVID-19. Sequenced material: peripheral blood. The gene calls are TRBV7-9 and TRBJ2-7; D might be TRBD2 (6 bases). CDR3 DNA: TGTGCCAGCAGCTTAGGGGGACTGCGAGAGCAGTACTTC. Its translation: CASSLGGLREQYF.